This T cell receptor (beta chain) was observed in a study of T cell changes during pregnancy in multiple sclerosis. J was trimmed by 5 bases and V by 2 bases; bases with no gene match: 5. In germline, CDR1 is GTSNPN, CDR2 SVGIG (reference sequence). This CDR3 region has 15 residues. The method was immunoSEQ multiplex PCR; TCRdb's version includes in-frame clones alone and lacks a portion of them. This sample yields approximately 51,000 clones, of which 94% are seen a single time; around 0.6% belongs to the top ten. This specimen was CD4+ T cells from peripheral blood mononuclear cells, taken in the second trimester of pregnancy. The rearrangement joins TRBV30 to TRBJ1-6, with 8 nucleotides matching TRBD1. The sequence came from a female donor with multiple sclerosis, enrolled in a pregnancy study. CDR3: CAWSFRQGNNSPLHF. CDR3 sequence (DNA): TGTGCCTGGAGTTTTCGACAGGGGAATAATTCACCCCTCCACTTT. Full variable domain (outside the CDR3, taken from reference TRBV30 and TRBJ1-6): SQTIHQWPATLVQPVGSPLSLECTVEGTSNPNLYWYRQAAGRGLQLLFYSVGIGQISSEVPQNLSASRPQDRQFILSSKKLLLSDSGFYLCAWSFRQGNNSPLHFGNGTRLTVT.